This is a list of T cell receptor beta chains from one sample in a study of blood T cell repertoires in COVID-19. The method was immunoSEQ multiplex PCR; TCRdb's version includes in-frame clones alone and lacks a portion of them. The table shows some 220,000 clones, with less than 90% occurring only once. Sequenced input: peripheral blood. The receptors derive from a woman aged 55-70 years who had recovered from COVID-19. CDR3s include the opening cysteine and the closing phenylalanine or tryptophan. Fields, in order: D gene, clone size, J gene, V gene, CDR3 DNA, CDR3 protein. The D gene is left open where the match is weak. Clone size appears in some rows only: once, few, many, or a class for an expanded clone.

-	once	TRBJ1-2	TRBV11-2	TGTGCCAGCAGCCCGGGGCAGGGGACCTATGGCTACACCTTC	CASSPGQGTYGYTF
-	-	TRBJ2-3	TRBV3-1/TRBV3-2	TGTGCCAGCAGCCAAGATTGGGGGGCAGATACGCAGTATTTT	CASSQDWGADTQYF
TRBD2	-	TRBJ2-1	TRBV7-3	TGTGCCAGCAGCTTGTCTAGCGGTTACAATGAGCAGTTCTTC	CASSLSSGYNEQFF
-	-	TRBJ1-2	TRBV30	TGTGCCTGGAGTGTATCCTTCGACTATGGCTACACCTTC	CAWSVSFDYGYTF
TRBD1	once	TRBJ1-2	TRBV7-8	TGTGCCAGCAGCCGAGCGGGGGCAGGGGGGCGAAACTATGGCTACACCTTC	CASSRAGAGGRNYGYTF
-	-	TRBJ2-7	TRBV6-4	TGTGCCAGCAGTGACTCAGGGGGGGGGCCCTACGAGCAGTACTTC	CASSDSGGGPYEQYF
TRBD1	-	TRBJ1-1	TRBV30	TGTGCCTGGAGCTCAGGGGGCGCGAGAGGAGCTTTCTTT	CAWSSGGARGAFF
-	-	TRBJ1-4	TRBV29-1	TGCAGCGTTGAACGGGGGGCAGGGGAAAAACTGTTTTTT	CSVERGAGEKLFF
-	-	TRBJ2-3	TRBV5-1	TGCGCCAGCAGCAGAACAGGGTCGGGAGATACGCAGTATTTT	CASSRTGSGDTQYF
TRBD1	few	TRBJ2-1	TRBV2	TGTGCCAGCAGTGGCGCGACAGGGCGCGATGAGCAGTTCTTC	CASSGATGRDEQFF